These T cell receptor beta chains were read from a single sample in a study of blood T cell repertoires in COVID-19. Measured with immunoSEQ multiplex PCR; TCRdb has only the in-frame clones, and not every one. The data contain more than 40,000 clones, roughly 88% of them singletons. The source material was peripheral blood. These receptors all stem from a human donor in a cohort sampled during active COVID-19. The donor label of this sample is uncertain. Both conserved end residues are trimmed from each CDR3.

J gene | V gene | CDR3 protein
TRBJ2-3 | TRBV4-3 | ASSPRLAGGQDTQY
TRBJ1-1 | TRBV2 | ASSRDRWGNTEAF
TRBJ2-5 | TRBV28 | ASSFAQAPQETQY
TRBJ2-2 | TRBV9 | ASSVADTGELF
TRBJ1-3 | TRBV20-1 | SASDARSASGNTIY
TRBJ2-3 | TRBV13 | ASSSGRSTDTQY
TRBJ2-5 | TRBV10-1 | ARLTRPETQY
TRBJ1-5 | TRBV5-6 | ASSAGTGGNQPQH
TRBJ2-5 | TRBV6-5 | ASSYSNQGPETQY
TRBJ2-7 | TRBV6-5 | ASRPSRDRSYEQY
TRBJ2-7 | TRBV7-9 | ASTETGDEQY
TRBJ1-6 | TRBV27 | ASSSLPRLNSPLH
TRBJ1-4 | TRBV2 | ASRHPWGPANEKLF
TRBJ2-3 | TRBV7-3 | ASSPGRSSGTDTQY
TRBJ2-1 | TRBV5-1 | ASSLEDSSYNEQF